This T cell receptor beta chain appears in the sequencing data of a study of blood T cell repertoires in COVID-19. This CDR3 spans 15 amino acids. Germline V gives CDR1 LNHDA, CDR2 SQIVND (reference sequence). V lost 3 bases and J lost 11; bases outside the gene matches: 12. The data were produced by immunoSEQ multiplex PCR, yet TCRdb's version contains in-frame clones alone and is incomplete. Of almost 500,000 clones in the sample, 88% were seen once. J is TRBJ1-4 and V is TRBV19; 7 nucleotides line up with TRBD1. This receptor was obtained from an older woman who had recovered from COVID-19. Specimen: PBMCs or T cells enriched from blood (not recorded which). Here the CDR3 DNA reads TGTGCCAGTAGTATGATTCAGGGGGGCAAAGTGAAACTGTTTTTT. It encodes CASSMIQGGKVKLFF. The variable domain in full, with the rest retrieved from reference TRBV19 and TRBJ1-4, is DGGITQSPKYLFRKEGQNVTLSCEQNLNHDAMYWYRQDPGQGLRLIYYSQIVNDFQKGDIAEGYSVSREKKESFPLTVTSAQKNPTAFYLCASSMIQGGKVKLFFGSGTQLSVL.